These T cell receptor beta chains were read from a single sample in a study of blood T cell repertoires in COVID-19. Sequenced by immunoSEQ multiplex PCR; TCRdb stores in-frame clones only, minus some. The sample yields tens of thousands of clones, 80% seen once. Sequencing input: peripheral blood. The receptors stem from a woman of 80 years or more with acute or convalescent COVID-19. CDR3s include the opening cysteine and the closing phenylalanine or tryptophan. Fields, in order: D gene, CDR3 length, V gene, clone size, J gene, CDR3 DNA, CDR3 protein. A D gene is named only where the DNA matches it firmly. Rows give clone size only sometimes, using once, few, many, or a class for an expanded clone.

d_gene: NA; len: 11; v_gene: TRBV2; abundance: NA; j_gene: TRBJ2-7; CDR3nt: TGTGCCAGCAGCCTCCTCTACGAGCAGTACTTC; CDR3aa: CASSLLYEQYF
d_gene: NA; len: 15; v_gene: TRBV5-1; abundance: NA; j_gene: TRBJ2-3; CDR3nt: TGCGCCAGCAGCTTGGCTGGGACAGCGGGAGATACGCAGTATTTT; CDR3aa: CASSLAGTAGDTQYF
d_gene: NA; len: 13; v_gene: TRBV5-1; abundance: NA; j_gene: TRBJ2-5; CDR3nt: TGCGCCAGCAGCTCCGGCGGGGAAGAGACCCAGTACTTC; CDR3aa: CASSSGGEETQYF
d_gene: TRBD2; len: 14; v_gene: TRBV6-5; abundance: NA; j_gene: TRBJ2-3; CDR3nt: TGTGCCAGCACCGGGACTAGAGGAACAGATACGCAGTATTTT; CDR3aa: CASTGTRGTDTQYF
d_gene: NA; len: 14; v_gene: TRBV5-8; abundance: NA; j_gene: TRBJ1-5; CDR3nt: TGTGCCAGCAGCTTGGAGAGTAGCAATCAGCCCCAGCATTTT; CDR3aa: CASSLESSNQPQHF
d_gene: TRBD1; len: 18; v_gene: TRBV6-1; abundance: NA; j_gene: TRBJ2-4; CDR3nt: TGTGCCAGCAGTGAACTGTGGGGGACAGGGGGCGAAAAAAACATTCAGTACTTC; CDR3aa: CASSELWGTGGEKNIQYF
d_gene: TRBD2; len: 17; v_gene: TRBV10-1; abundance: NA; j_gene: TRBJ2-1; CDR3nt: TGCGCCAGCAGTGAGAACATAGCGGGGGACATCTACAATGAGCAGTTCTTC; CDR3aa: CASSENIAGDIYNEQFF
d_gene: TRBD1; len: 14; v_gene: TRBV5-4; abundance: once; j_gene: TRBJ2-5; CDR3nt: TGTGCCAGCAGGGGGACAGAGTTACAAGAGACCCAGTACTTC; CDR3aa: CASRGTELQETQYF
d_gene: TRBD1; len: 14; v_gene: TRBV6-5; abundance: once; j_gene: TRBJ1-3; CDR3nt: TGTGCCAGCAGTTCGACAGGGCTTGGAAACACCATATATTTT; CDR3aa: CASSSTGLGNTIYF
d_gene: TRBD2; len: 13; v_gene: TRBV30; abundance: NA; j_gene: TRBJ2-7; CDR3nt: TGTGCCTGGAGTGGCGGGGGGGTCTACGAGCAGTACTTC; CDR3aa: CAWSGGGVYEQYF
d_gene: TRBD1; len: 14; v_gene: TRBV5-1; abundance: NA; j_gene: TRBJ1-1; CDR3nt: TGCGCCAGCAGGGCCGGGACAGGGGGGACTGAAGCTTTCTTT; CDR3aa: CASRAGTGGTEAFF
d_gene: NA; len: 11; v_gene: TRBV6-6; abundance: NA; j_gene: TRBJ1-1; CDR3nt: TGTGCCAGCAGCTCCAGGATTGAAGCTTTCTTT; CDR3aa: CASSSRIEAFF
d_gene: NA; len: 12; v_gene: TRBV3-1/TRBV3-2; abundance: NA; j_gene: TRBJ1-2; CDR3nt: TGTGCCAGCAGCCAGGGCGGAGGGGGCTACACCTTC; CDR3aa: CASSQGGGGYTF
d_gene: TRBD2; len: 15; v_gene: TRBV4-1; abundance: NA; j_gene: TRBJ2-1; CDR3nt: TGCGCCAGCAGCCAAGCCCCGGGAGGGGGGAATGAGCAGTTCTTC; CDR3aa: CASSQAPGGGNEQFF
d_gene: TRBD2; len: 16; v_gene: TRBV10-1; abundance: NA; j_gene: TRBJ2-5; CDR3nt: TGCGCCAGCAGTGAGTCGGGGACTAGCGGGCAAGAGACCCAGTACTTC; CDR3aa: CASSESGTSGQETQYF
d_gene: NA; len: 14; v_gene: TRBV5-1; abundance: NA; j_gene: TRBJ1-1; CDR3nt: TGCGCCAGCAGCCACAGGGTTCCGAACACTGAAGCTTTCTTT; CDR3aa: CASSHRVPNTEAFF
d_gene: NA; len: 16; v_gene: TRBV5-4; abundance: NA; j_gene: TRBJ2-7; CDR3nt: TGTGCCAGCAGCTTGGGATTCGGGGGGCCCTCCTACGAGCAGTACTTC; CDR3aa: CASSLGFGGPSYEQYF
d_gene: NA; len: 13; v_gene: TRBV29-1; abundance: NA; j_gene: TRBJ2-3; CDR3nt: TGCAGCGTTGAATCGGAGTCCACAGATACGCAGTATTTT; CDR3aa: CSVESESTDTQYF
d_gene: TRBD1; len: 16; v_gene: TRBV19; abundance: NA; j_gene: TRBJ2-4; CDR3nt: TGTGCCAGTAGTATAGGGGGGACAGGGTTTCAAAACATTCAGTACTTC; CDR3aa: CASSIGGTGFQNIQYF
d_gene: TRBD1; len: 14; v_gene: TRBV6-5; abundance: NA; j_gene: TRBJ1-2; CDR3nt: TGTGCCAGCAGCAGGGGGCGTGCTAACTATGGCTACACCTTC; CDR3aa: CASSRGRANYGYTF
d_gene: NA; len: 16; v_gene: TRBV7-9; abundance: once; j_gene: TRBJ1-2; CDR3nt: TGTGCCAGCAGCTTAGGCCTACAGGGCCTCGAGGATGGCTACACCTTC; CDR3aa: CASSLGLQGLEDGYTF
d_gene: NA; len: 18; v_gene: TRBV9; abundance: NA; j_gene: TRBJ1-6; CDR3nt: TGTGCCAGCAGCGCCGCTCAGGGGTCTCACTCCTATAATTCACCCCTCCACTTT; CDR3aa: CASSAAQGSHSYNSPLHF
d_gene: TRBD1; len: 14; v_gene: TRBV7-8; abundance: NA; j_gene: TRBJ1-6; CDR3nt: TGTGCCAGCAGCTTAGTTAGGGGGCTCTCACCCCTCCACTTT; CDR3aa: CASSLVRGLSPLHF
d_gene: TRBD1; len: 17; v_gene: TRBV11-2; abundance: NA; j_gene: TRBJ1-5; CDR3nt: TGTGCCAGCAGCATCGGGACAGCTACAATTAGCAATCAGCCCCAGCATTTT; CDR3aa: CASSIGTATISNQPQHF
d_gene: TRBD1; len: 16; v_gene: TRBV5-1; abundance: NA; j_gene: TRBJ1-5; CDR3nt: TGCGCCAGCAGCTTGGATCCAGGGGGGAGCAATCAGCCCCAGCATTTT; CDR3aa: CASSLDPGGSNQPQHF